The sequence of this T cell receptor (beta chain) was determined in a study of early T cells in non-severe SARS-CoV-2 infection. The sample holds many counts of this clonotype. Researchers attached unique molecular identifiers to individual cDNA molecules. TCRdb used MiXCR to reprocess the 5' RACE reads, holding one entry per CDR3 protein. The table includes some 41,000 distinct CDR3 sequences, around 23% detected once. The length of the CDR3 is 12 residues. V gave up 7 bases and J gave up 0 bases, with 7 bases separating them. Germline V gene data show CDR1 as MNHEY and CDR2 as SVGAGI. This sequence was found in an adult who was a healthcare worker with PCR-confirmed SARS-CoV-2 infection or an uninfected control (not recorded which). The chain links TRBV6-5 to TRBJ2-7, with D perhaps TRBD1 (5 bases). Sequencing was performed on whole blood, taken at baseline. The CDR3, as DNA: TGTGCCAGCATAGGGGCCTCCTACGAGCAGTACTTC. It codes for CASIGASYEQYF.